This T cell receptor beta chain appears in the sequencing data of a study of CD8 T cells in ankylosing spondylitis. TCRdb itself ran the 5' RACE reads through MiXCR, one entry per CDR3 protein. Altogether 150,000 to 200,000 distinct CDR3 sequences are present, around 10% being singletons, with the ten largest covering about 27%. The V gene's germline CDR1 is SGHDN and CDR2 FVKESK. V dropped 0 bases and J dropped 3; count of bases not matched to a gene: 4. CDR3 length: 16 amino acids. This clonotype came up a few times. This chain connects TRBV14 to TRBJ2-7; TRBD1 agrees at 11 bases. The specimen was blood, either unsorted or a sorted T cell fraction (not recorded which). The receptor was isolated from a male donor with ankylosing spondylitis or in good health (not recorded which). Written as DNA, the CDR3 is TGTGCCAGCAGCCAAGATATGGGGACAGGGGGCTACGAGCAGTACTTC. This codes for CASSQDMGTGGYEQYF. Looking up the rest from reference TRBV14 and TRBJ2-7 gives the full variable domain: EAGVTQFPSHSVIEKGQTVTLRCDPISGHDNLYWYRRVMGKEIKFLLHFVKESKQDESGMPNNRFLAERTGGTYSTLKVQPAELEDSGVYFCASSQDMGTGGYEQYFGPGTRLTVT.